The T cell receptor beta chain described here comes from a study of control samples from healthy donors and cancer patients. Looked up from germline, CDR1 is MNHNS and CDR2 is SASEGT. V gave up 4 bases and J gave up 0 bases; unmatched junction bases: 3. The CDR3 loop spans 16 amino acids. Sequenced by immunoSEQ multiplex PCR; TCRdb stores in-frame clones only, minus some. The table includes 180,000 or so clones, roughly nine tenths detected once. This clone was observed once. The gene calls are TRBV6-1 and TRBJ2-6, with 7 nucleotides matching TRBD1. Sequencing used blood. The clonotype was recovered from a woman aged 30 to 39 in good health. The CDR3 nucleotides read TGTGCCAGCAGTGGACAGGGTTACTCTGGGGCCAACGTCCTGACTTTC. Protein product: CASSGQGYSGANVLTF.